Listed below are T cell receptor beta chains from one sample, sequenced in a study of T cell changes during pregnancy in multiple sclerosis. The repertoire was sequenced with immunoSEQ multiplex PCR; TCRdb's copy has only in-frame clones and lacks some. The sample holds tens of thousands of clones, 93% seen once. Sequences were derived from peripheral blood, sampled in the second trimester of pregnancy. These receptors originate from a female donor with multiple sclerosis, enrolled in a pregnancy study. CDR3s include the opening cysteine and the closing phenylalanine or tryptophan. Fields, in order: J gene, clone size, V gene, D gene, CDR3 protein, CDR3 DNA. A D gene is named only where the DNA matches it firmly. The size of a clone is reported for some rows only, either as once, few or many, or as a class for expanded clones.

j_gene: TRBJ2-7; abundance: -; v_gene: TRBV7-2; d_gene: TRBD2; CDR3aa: CASSLAGTSGSPSSYEQYF; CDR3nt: TGTGCCAGCAGCTTAGCAGGGACTAGCGGGAGCCCGAGCTCCTACGAGCAGTACTTC
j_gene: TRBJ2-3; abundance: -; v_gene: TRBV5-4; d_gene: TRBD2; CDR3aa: CASSGTGTSGIMTQYF; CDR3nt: TGTGCCAGCAGCGGAACCGGGACTAGCGGTATTATGACGCAGTATTTT
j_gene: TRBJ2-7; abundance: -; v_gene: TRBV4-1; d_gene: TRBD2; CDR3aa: CASSPPGGGEYEQYF; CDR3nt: TGCGCCAGCAGCCCCCCCGGGGGAGGGGAGTACGAGCAGTACTTC
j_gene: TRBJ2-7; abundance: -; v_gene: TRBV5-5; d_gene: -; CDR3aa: CASSLGGGGYEQYF; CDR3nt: TGTGCCAGCAGCTTGGGAGGGGGTGGATACGAGCAGTACTTC
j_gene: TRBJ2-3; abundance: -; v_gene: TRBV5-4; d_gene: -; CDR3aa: CASSSGGRQGVRTDTQYF; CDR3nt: TGTGCCAGCAGCTCGGGGGGGAGACAGGGGGTGAGGACAGATACGCAGTATTTT
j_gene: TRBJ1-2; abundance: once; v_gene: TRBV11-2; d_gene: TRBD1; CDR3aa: CASSHLRSGQGPYGYTF; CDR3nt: TGTGCCAGCAGTCATCTCCGTTCGGGACAGGGGCCTTATGGCTACACCTTC
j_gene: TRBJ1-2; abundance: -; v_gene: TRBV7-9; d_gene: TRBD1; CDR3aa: CASSEWDSHYGYTF; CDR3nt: TGTGCCAGCAGCGAATGGGACAGCCACTATGGCTACACCTTC
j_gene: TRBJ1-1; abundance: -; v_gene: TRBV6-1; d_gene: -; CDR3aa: CASSELDSIMNTEAFF; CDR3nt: TGTGCCAGCAGTGAACTCGACAGCATCATGAACACTGAAGCTTTCTTT
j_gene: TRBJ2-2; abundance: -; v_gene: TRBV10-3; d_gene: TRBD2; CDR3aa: CAISGFPGLVPGELFF; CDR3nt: TGTGCCATCAGCGGATTTCCGGGACTAGTGCCCGGGGAGCTGTTTTTT
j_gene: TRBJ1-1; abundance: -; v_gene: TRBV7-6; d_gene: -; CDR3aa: CASSPQGFMNTEAFF; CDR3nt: TGTGCCAGCAGCCCGCAGGGTTTCATGAACACTGAAGCTTTCTTT
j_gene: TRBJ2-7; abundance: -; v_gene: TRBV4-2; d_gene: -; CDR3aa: CASSPGTTSYEQYF; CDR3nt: TGTGCCAGCAGCCCCGGGACAACCTCCTACGAGCAGTACTTC
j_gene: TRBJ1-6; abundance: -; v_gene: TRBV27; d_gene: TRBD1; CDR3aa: CASSLQGAEYNSPLHF; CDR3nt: TGTGCCAGCAGCTTACAGGGGGCCGAATATAATTCACCCCTCCACTTT
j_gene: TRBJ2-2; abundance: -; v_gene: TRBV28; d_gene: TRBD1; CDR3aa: CASRLRLPGQGTSGELFF; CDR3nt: TGTGCCAGCCGCTTACGCCTACCGGGACAGGGTACGTCCGGGGAGCTGTTTTTT
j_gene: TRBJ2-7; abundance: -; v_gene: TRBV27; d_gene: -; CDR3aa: CASSSSDSGLEQYF; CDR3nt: TGTGCCAGCAGTTCCTCGGATAGCGGTTTAGAGCAGTACTTC
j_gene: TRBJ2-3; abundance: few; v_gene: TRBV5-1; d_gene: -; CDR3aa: CASSLVGLAAADTQYF; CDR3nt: TGCGCCAGCAGCTTGGTTGGGCTAGCAGCGGCAGATACGCAGTATTTT
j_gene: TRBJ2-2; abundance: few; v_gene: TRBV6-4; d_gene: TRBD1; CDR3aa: CASSDSGQGATGELFF; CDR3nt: TGTGCCAGCAGTGACTCGGGACAGGGGGCCACCGGGGAGCTGTTTTTT
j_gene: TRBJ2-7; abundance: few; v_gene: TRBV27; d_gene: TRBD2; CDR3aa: CASSLTSGLHYEQYF; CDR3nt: TGTGCCAGCAGTCTAACTAGCGGACTACACTACGAGCAGTACTTC
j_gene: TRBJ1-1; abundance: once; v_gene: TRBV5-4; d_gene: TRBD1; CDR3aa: CASSLGTGNTEAFF; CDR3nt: TGTGCCAGCAGCTTGGGGACAGGGAACACTGAAGCTTTCTTT
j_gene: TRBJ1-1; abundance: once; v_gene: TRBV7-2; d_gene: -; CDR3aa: CASSLVQVRNTEAFF; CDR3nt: TGTGCCAGCAGCTTAGTGCAGGTGAGGAACACTGAAGCTTTCTTT
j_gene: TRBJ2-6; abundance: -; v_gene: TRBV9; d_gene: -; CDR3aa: CASSTGVTNNVLTF; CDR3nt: TGTGCCAGCAGCACCGGGGTTACAAACAACGTCCTGACTTTC
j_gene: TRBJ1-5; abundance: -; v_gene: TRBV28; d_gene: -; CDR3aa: CASSLSTGQYQPQHF; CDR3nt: TGTGCCAGCAGTTTATCGACAGGCCAGTATCAGCCCCAGCATTTT
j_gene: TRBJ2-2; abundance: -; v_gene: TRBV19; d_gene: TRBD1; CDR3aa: CASRTGPGELFF; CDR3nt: TGTGCCAGTAGGACAGGGCCCGGGGAGCTGTTTTTT
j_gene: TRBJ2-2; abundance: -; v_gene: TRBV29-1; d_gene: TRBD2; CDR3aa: CSVVKGGRVAGELFF; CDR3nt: TGCAGCGTTGTGAAGGGCGGGAGGGTGGCTGGGGAGCTGTTTTTT
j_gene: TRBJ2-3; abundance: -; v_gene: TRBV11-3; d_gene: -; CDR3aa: CASASAGDTQYF; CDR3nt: TGTGCCAGCGCTTCTGCAGGGGATACGCAGTATTTT
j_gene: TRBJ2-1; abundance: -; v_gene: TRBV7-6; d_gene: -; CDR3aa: CASSPAGDNEQFF; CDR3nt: TGTGCCAGCAGCCCAGCGGGTGACAATGAGCAGTTCTTC
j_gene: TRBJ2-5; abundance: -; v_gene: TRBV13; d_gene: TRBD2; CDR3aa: CASSSTRTSGYQETQYF; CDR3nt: TGTGCCAGCAGCTCTACGAGGACTAGCGGGTACCAAGAGACCCAGTACTTC
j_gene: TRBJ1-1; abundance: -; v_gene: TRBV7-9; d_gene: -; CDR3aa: CASSPVTNTEAFF; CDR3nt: TGTGCCAGCAGCCCAGTCACGAACACTGAAGCTTTCTTT
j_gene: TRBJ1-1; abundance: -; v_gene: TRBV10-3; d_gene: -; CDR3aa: CATSPDGLPMNTEAFF; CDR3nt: TGTGCCACCTCTCCGGACGGACTCCCCATGAACACTGAAGCTTTCTTT
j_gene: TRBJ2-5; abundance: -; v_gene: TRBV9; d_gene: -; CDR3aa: CASSADLGAMWETQYF; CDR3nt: TGTGCCAGCAGCGCAGACTTAGGGGCTATGTGGGAGACCCAGTACTTC
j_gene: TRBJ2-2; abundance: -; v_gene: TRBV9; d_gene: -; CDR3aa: CASSVGWDLTGELFF; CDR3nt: TGTGCCAGCAGCGTAGGGTGGGACTTAACCGGGGAGCTGTTTTTT
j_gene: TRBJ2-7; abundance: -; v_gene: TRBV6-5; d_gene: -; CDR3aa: CASSYSLADSYEQYF; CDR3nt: TGTGCCAGCAGTTACTCCTTAGCGGATTCCTACGAGCAGTACTTC
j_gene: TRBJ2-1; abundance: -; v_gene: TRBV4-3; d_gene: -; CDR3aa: CASSQDVDSNNEQFF; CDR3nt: TGCGCCAGCAGCCAAGATGTAGACAGTAACAATGAGCAGTTCTTC
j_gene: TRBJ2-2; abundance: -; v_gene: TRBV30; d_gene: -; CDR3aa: CAWSEQASTGELFF; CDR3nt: TGTGCCTGGAGTGAGCAGGCGTCCACCGGGGAGCTGTTTTTT
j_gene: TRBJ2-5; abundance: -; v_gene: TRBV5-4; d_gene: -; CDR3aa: CASSSRDMKTQYF; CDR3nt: TGTGCCAGCAGCTCACGGGACATGAAGACCCAGTACTTC
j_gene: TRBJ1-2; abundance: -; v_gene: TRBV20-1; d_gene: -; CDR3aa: CSARTERGYTF; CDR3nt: TGCAGTGCCCGGACAGAGAGGGGCTACACCTTC
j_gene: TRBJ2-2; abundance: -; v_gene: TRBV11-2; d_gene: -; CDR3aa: CASSPGHANTGELFF; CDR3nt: TGTGCCAGCAGCCCGGGACATGCCAACACCGGGGAGCTGTTTTTT
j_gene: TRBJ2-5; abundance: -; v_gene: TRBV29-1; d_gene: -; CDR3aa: CSAPGQIQETQYF; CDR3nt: TGCAGCGCCCCCGGACAGATCCAAGAGACCCAGTACTTC
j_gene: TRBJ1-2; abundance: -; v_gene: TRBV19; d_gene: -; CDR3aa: CASTSGGGYTF; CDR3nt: TGTGCCAGTACCTCGGGGGGCGGCTACACCTTC
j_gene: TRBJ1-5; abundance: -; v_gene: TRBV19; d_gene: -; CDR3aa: CASSIWQGLGNQPQHF; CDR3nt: TGTGCCAGTAGTATTTGGCAGGGGCTCGGCAATCAGCCCCAGCATTTT
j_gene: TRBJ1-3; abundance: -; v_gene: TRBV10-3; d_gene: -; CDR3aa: CAIGYSSGNTIYF; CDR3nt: TGTGCCATCGGTTACAGCTCTGGAAACACCATATATTTT
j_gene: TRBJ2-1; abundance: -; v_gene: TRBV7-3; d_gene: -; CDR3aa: CASSLTYYNEQFF; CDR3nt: TGTGCCAGCAGCTTAACGTACTACAATGAGCAGTTCTTC
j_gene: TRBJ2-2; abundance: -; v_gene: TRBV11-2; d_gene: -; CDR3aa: CASSLEPGPGELFF; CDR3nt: TGTGCCAGCAGCTTAGAGCCAGGGCCCGGGGAGCTGTTTTTT
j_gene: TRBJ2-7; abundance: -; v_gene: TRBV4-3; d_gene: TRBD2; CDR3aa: CASSQGSSGLYEQYF; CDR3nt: TGCGCCAGCAGCCAAGGGTCTAGCGGCCTCTACGAGCAGTACTTC
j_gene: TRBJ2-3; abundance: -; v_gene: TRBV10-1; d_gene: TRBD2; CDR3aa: CASSESLRREVTDTQYF; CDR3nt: TGCGCCAGCAGTGAGTCCCTCAGGCGGGAGGTGACAGATACGCAGTATTTT
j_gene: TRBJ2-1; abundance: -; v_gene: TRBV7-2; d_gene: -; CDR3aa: CASSSQVRGASFGNEQFF; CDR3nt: TGTGCCAGCAGCTCCCAAGTTCGGGGGGCTAGTTTTGGGAATGAGCAGTTCTTC
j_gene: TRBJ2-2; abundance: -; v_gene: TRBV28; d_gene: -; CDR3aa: CASSFTSTGELFF; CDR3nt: TGTGCCAGCAGTTTCACCAGCACCGGGGAGCTGTTTTTT
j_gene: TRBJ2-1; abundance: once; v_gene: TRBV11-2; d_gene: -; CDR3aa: CASSLDPAGSSSTFF; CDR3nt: TGTGCCAGCAGCTTAGACCCCGCAGGGTCCTCCTCTACGTTCTTC
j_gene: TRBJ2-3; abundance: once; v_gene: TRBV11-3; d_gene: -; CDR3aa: CASSPGVGTDTQYF; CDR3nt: TGTGCCAGCAGCCCGGGGGTCGGCACAGATACGCAGTATTTT
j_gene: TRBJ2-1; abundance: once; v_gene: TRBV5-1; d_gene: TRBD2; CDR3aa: CASSLLASGNYNEQFF; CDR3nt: TGCGCCAGCAGCTTGTTGGCTAGCGGGAATTACAATGAGCAGTTCTTC
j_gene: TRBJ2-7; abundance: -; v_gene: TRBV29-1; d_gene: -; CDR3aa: CSVGQLSYEQYF; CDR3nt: TGCAGCGTTGGACAGCTCTCCTACGAGCAGTACTTC
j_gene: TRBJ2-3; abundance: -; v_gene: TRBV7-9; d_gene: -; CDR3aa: CASSRITGIFSHTDTQYF; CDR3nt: TGTGCCAGCAGCCGTATTACCGGGATCTTTAGCCACACAGATACGCAGTATTTT
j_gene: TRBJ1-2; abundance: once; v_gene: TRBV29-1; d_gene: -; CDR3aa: CSVVGQGNSTF; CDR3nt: -
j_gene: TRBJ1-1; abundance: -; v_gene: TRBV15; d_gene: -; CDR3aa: CATSSQTGGYTEAFF; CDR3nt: TGTGCCACCAGCTCTCAGACGGGGGGTTATACTGAAGCTTTCTTT
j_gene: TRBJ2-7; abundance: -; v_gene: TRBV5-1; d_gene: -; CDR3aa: CASSYRDFSYYEQYF; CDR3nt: TGCGCCAGCAGCTACCGGGACTTCAGCTACTACGAGCAGTACTTC
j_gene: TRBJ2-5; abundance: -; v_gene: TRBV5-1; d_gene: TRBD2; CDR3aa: CASSLILDVVTSGAEETQYF; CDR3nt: TGCGCCAGCAGCTTGATTTTGGACGTCGTGACTAGCGGGGCCGAAGAGACCCAGTACTTC
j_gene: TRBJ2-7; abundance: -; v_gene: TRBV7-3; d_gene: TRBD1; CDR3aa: CASSLTGGYEQYF; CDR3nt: TGTGCCAGCAGCCTTACAGGGGGCTACGAGCAGTACTTC
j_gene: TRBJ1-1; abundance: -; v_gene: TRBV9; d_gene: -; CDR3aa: CASSPTAGGTEAFF; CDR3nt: TGTGCCAGCAGCCCGACGGCGGGGGGCACTGAAGCTTTCTTT
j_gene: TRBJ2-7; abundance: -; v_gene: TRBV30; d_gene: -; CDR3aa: CAWTSPESSYEQYF; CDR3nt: TGTGCCTGGACTTCCCCGGAGAGCTCCTACGAGCAGTACTTC
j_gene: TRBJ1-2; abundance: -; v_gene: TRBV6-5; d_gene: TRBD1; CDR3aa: CASRGQGEAGYTF; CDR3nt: TGTGCCAGCAGGGGACAGGGGGAAGCTGGCTACACCTTC
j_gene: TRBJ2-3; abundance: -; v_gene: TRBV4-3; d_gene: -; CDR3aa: CASSQESGGKRDTQYF; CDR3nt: TGCGCCAGCAGCCAAGAAAGTGGAGGGAAACGCGATACGCAGTATTTT